Sequencing of this T cell receptor beta chain was carried out in a study of T cell responses to AZD1222 COVID-19 vaccine. Germline V gene sequence: CDR1 MDHEN, CDR2 SYDVKM. V shed 3 bases, J shed 2 bases, and the junction held 7 bases outside the gene matches. This CDR3 comprises 17 residues. Measured with immunoSEQ multiplex PCR; TCRdb has only the in-frame clones, and not every one. The sample yields about 110,000 clones, approximately 90% seen once. The rearrangement joins TRBV28 to TRBJ2-7, with 13 nucleotides matching TRBD2. This receptor was obtained from an adult in good health. The sequencing here drew on peripheral blood, taken on day 0 of AZD1222 vaccination. CDR3 sequence: CASSLTSGGSKAYEQYF. In DNA form, the CDR3 reads TGTGCCAGCAGTTTGACTAGCGGGGGGTCCAAAGCCTACGAGCAGTACTTC. The full variable domain, its missing parts supplied by reference TRBV28 and TRBJ2-7, is DVKVTQSSRYLVKRTGEKVFLECVQDMDHENMFWYRQDPGLGLRLIYFSYDVKMKEKGDIPEGYSVSREKKERFSLILESASTNQTSMYLCASSLTSGGSKAYEQYFGPGTRLTVT.